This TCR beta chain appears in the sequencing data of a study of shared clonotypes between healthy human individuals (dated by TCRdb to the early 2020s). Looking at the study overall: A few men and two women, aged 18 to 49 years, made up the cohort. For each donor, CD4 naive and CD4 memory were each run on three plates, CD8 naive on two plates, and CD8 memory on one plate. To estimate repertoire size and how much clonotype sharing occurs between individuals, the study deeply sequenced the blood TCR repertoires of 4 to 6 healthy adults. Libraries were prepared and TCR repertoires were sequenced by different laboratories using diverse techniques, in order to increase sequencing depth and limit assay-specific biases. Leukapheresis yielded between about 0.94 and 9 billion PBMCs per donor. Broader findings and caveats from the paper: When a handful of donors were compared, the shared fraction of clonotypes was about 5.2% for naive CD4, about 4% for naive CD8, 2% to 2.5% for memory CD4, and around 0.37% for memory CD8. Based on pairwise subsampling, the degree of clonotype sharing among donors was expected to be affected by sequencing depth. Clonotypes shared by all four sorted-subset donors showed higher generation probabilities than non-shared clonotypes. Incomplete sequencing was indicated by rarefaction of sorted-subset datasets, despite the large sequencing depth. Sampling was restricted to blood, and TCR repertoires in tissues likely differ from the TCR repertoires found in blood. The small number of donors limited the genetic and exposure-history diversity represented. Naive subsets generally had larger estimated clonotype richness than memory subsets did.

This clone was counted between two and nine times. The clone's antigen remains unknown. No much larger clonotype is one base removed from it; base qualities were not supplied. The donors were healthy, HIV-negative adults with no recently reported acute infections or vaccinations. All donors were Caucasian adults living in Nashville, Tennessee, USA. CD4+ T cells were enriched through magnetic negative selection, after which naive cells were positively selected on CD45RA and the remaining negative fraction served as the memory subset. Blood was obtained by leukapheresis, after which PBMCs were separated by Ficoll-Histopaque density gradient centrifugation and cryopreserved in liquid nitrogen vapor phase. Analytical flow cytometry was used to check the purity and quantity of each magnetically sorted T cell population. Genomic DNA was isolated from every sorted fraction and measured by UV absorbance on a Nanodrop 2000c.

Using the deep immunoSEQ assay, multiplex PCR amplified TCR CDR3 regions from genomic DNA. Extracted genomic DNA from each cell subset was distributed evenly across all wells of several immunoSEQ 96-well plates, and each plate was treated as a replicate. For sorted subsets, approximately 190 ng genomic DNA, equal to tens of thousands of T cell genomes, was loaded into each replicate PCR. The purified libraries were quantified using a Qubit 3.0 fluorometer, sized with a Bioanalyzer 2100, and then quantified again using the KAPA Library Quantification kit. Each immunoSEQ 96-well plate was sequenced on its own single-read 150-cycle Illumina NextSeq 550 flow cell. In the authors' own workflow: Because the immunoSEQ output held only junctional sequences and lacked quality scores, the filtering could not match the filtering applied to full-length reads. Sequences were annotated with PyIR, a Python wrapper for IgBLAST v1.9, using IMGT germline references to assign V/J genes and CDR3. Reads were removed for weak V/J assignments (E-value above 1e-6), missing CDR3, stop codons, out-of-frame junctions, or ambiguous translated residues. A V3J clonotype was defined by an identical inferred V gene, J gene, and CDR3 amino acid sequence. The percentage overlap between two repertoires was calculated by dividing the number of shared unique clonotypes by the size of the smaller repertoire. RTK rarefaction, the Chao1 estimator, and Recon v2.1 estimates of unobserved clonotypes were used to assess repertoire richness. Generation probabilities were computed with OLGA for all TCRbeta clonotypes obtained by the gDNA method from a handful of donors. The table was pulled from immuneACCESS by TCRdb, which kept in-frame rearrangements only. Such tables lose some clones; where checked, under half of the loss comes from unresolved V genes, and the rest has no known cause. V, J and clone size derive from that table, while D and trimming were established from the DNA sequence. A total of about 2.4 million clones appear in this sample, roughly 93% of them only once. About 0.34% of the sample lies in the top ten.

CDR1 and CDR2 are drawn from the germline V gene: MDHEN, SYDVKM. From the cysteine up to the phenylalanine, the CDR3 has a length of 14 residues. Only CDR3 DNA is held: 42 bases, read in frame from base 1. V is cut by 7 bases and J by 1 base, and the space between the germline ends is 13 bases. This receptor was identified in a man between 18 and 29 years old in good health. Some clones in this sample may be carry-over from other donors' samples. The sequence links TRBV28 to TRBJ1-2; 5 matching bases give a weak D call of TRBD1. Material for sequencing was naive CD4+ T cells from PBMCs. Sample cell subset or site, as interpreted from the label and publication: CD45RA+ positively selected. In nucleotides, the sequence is TGTGCCAGCACCCTGGCAGGGCTTAACTATGGCTACACCTTC. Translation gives CASTLAGLNYGYTF.